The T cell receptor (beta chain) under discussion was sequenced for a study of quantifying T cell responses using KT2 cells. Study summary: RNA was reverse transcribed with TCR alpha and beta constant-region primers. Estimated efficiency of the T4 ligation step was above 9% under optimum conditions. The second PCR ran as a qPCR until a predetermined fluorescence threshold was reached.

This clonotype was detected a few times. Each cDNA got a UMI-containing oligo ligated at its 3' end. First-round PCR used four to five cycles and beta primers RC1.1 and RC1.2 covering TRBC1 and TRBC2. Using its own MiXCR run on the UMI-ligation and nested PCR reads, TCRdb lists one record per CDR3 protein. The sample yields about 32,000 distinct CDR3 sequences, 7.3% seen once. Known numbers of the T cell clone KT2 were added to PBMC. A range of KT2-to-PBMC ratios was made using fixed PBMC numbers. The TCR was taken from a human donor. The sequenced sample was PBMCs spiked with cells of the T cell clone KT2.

The CDR3 bases are TGTGCCAGCAGCCCCACTGGTGCGACGGCTAATGAAAAACTGTTTTTT. Amino acids: CASSPTGATANEKLFF. The chain couples TRBV3-1 to TRBJ1-4; D gene unclear. This CDR3 is 16 amino acids long. Trimming pared 4 bases from V and 3 bases from J, leaving 15 bases between. Germline V gene lookup returns CDR1 LGHDT and CDR2 YNNKEL (reference sequence).